This T cell receptor (beta chain) derives from a study of CD8 T cells in ankylosing spondylitis. Study results and caveats: Reportedly, significant enrichment of disease-linked clones occurred in matched ankylosing spondylitis synovial fluid. Before this, some motif variants had been reported in reactive arthritis synovial fluid and blood. Disease-associated clones were CD8+ and fairly uncommon in peripheral blood.

As the method for making TCR beta libraries, quantitative 5'-RACE with molecular barcodes was used. TCRdb redid the calling of the 5' RACE reads with MiXCR, one entry per CDR3 protein. The table has about 160,000 distinct CDR3 sequences, roughly 10% seen once. Deletions cut 2 bases from V and 4 bases from J, with 8 bases between. The CDR3 covers 13 residues. This clonotype was seen at least ten times. The target antigen is unknown. The source material was blood, either unsorted or a sorted T cell fraction (not recorded which). The TCR sequence derives from a female donor with ankylosing spondylitis or in good health (not recorded which). The gene calls are TRBV12-3 or TRBV12-4 and TRBJ1-1; D unresolved. Written as DNA, the CDR3 is TGTGCCAGCAGTTTACAGGTAGGCACTGAAGCTTTCTTT. Its translation is CASSLQVGTEAFF.